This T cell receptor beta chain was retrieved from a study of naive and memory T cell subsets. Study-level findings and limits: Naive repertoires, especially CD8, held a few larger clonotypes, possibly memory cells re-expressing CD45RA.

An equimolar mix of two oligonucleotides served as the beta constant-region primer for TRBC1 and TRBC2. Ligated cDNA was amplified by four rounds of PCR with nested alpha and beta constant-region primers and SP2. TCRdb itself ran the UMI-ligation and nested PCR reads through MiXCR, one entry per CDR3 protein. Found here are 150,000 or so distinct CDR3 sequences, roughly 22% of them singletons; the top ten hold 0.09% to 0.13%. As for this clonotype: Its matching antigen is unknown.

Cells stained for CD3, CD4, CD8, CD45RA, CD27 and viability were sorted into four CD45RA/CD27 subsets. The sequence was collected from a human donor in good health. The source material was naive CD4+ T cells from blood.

The CDR3 here is CASSATGITYEQYF. The CDR3, as DNA: TGTGCCAGCAGCGCAACAGGGATCACCTACGAGCAGTACTTC. The chain recombines TRBV9 with TRBJ2-7; perhaps TRBD1 as D (6 bases). The V gene's germline CDR1 is SGDLS and CDR2 YYNGEE. The germline V and J ends were trimmed by 3 bases and 2 bases, with 12 bases remaining between them. This CDR3 is built from 14 residues.